The 2 T cell receptor beta chains presented below share a single source sample, sequenced in a study of OX40 agonist ivuxolimab in advanced cancers. TCRdb keeps only in-frame clones here, not all; method: immunoSEQ multiplex PCR. The table lists over 70,000 clones, approximately 90% of them singletons. This sample comprised CD4+ or CD8+ T cells sorted from blood, obtained in a trial of the OX40 agonist ivuxolimab. The receptors were gathered from an adult with an advanced solid tumor such as melanoma, head and neck, liver or kidney cancer.

This clone showed up just once. The rearrangement joins TRBV5-1 to TRBJ2-1; TRBD2 agrees at 9 bases. Germline V gene lookup returns CDR1 SGHRS and CDR2 YFSETQ. With V trimmed by 4 bases and J by 1 base, 12 bases remained unmatched. The CDR3 length is 18 residues. The chain's CDR3 is CASSPTGSGRSSYNEQFF. The CDR3, as DNA: TGCGCCAGCAGCCCAACGGGTAGCGGGAGATCATCCTACAATGAGCAGTTCTTC. Full variable domain (outside the CDR3, taken from reference TRBV5-1 and TRBJ2-1): KAGVTQTPRYLIKTRGQQVTLSCSPISGHRSVSWYQQTPGQGLQFLFEYFSETQRNKGNFPGRFSGRQFSNSRSEMNVSTLELGDSALYLCASSPTGSGRSSYNEQFFGPGTRLTVL.

The genes are TRBV19 and TRBJ1-2, with no clear D. Germline-derived CDR1 and CDR2 are LNHDA and SQIVND (reference sequence). CDR3 length equals 14 residues. The V end was cut by 3 bases, the J end by 2 bases, with 10 bases between. CDR3 sequence (DNA): TGTGCCAGTAGTATTGGTCAGGACAACTATGGCTACACCTTC. Encoded protein: CASSIGQDNYGYTF.